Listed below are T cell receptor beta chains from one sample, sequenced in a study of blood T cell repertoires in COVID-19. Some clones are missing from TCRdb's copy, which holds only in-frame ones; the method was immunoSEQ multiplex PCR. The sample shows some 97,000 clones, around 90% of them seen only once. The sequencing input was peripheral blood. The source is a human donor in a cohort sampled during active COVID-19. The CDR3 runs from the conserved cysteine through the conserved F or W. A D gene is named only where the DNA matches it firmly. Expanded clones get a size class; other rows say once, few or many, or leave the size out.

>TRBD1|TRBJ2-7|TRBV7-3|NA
CASSFGQAYEQYF
TGTGCCAGCAGCTTCGGACAGGCCTACGAGCAGTACTTC
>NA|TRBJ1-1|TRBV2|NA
CASKETINTEAFF
TGTGCCAGCAAGGAGACGATTAACACTGAAGCTTTCTTT
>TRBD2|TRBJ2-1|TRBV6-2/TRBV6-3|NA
CASSREPSGSAYNEQFF
TGTGCCAGCAGCCGCGAACCTAGCGGGAGCGCCTACAATGAGCAGTTCTTC
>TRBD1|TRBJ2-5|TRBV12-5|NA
CASGLVLGQGRQETQYF
TGTGCTAGTGGTTTGGTACTTGGACAGGGCAGACAAGAGACCCAGTACTTC
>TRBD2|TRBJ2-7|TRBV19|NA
CASSPALSSGSNEQYF
TGTGCCAGTAGCCCGGCCCTCTCTAGCGGGAGTAACGAGCAGTACTTC
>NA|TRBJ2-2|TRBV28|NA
CASVSEGVTGELFF
TGTGCCAGCGTCAGCGAGGGAGTTACCGGGGAGCTGTTTTTT
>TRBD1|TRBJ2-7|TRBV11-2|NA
CASSSGQGSYEQYF
TGTGCCAGCAGCTCGGGACAGGGAAGCTACGAGCAGTACTTC
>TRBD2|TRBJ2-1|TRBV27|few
CASRLAGSYNEQFF
TGTGCCAGCAGGTTAGCGGGTTCCTACAATGAGCAGTTCTTC
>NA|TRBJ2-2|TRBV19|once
CASSPLTGELFF
TGTGCCAGTAGTCCCCTAACCGGGGAGCTGTTTTTT
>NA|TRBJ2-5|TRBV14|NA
CASSHGRRGEVETQYF
TGTGCCAGCAGCCACGGAAGGAGAGGGGAGGTTGAGACCCAGTACTTC
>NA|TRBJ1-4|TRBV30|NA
CAWGTGTPNEKLFF
TGTGCCTGGGGAACGGGTACACCTAATGAAAAACTGTTTTTT
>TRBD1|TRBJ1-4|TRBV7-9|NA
CASSDGQGNPANEKLFF
TGTGCCAGCAGCGACGGACAGGGTAATCCGGCTAATGAAAAACTGTTTTTT
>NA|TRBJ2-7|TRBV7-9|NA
CASSSSRATAYEQYF
TGTGCCAGCAGCTCTAGCCGGGCTACAGCCTACGAGCAGTACTTC
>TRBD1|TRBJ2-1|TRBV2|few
CASSEGQGGYGEQFF
TGTGCCAGCAGTGAAGGACAGGGGGGGTATGGTGAGCAGTTCTTC
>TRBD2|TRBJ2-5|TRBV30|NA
CAWSTAGGRETQYF
TGTGCCTGGAGTACGGCGGGAGGACGGGAGACCCAGTACTTC
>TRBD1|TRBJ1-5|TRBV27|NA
CASSLRQGAFDNQPQHF
TGTGCCAGCAGTTTACGACAGGGGGCTTTCGACAATCAGCCCCAGCATTTT
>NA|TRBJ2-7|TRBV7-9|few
CASSATYEQYF
TGTGCCAGCAGTGCTACCTACGAGCAGTACTTC
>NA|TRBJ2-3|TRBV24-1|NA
CATSWGRGTDTQYF
TGTGCCACCAGTTGGGGACGGGGGACAGATACGCAGTATTTT
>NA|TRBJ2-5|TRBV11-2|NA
CASGAGIQETQYF
TGTGCCAGCGGTGCGGGGATCCAAGAGACCCAGTACTTC
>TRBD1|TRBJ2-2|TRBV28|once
CASSRDRVGTGELFF
TGTGCCAGCAGTCGTGACAGGGTGGGCACCGGGGAGCTGTTTTTT
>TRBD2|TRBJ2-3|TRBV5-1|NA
CASSVTSTTDTQYF
TGCGCCAGCAGCGTGACTAGCACCACAGATACGCAGTATTTT
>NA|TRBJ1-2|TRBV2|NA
CASSPNGDGYTF
TGTGCCAGCAGCCCAAACGGGGATGGCTACACCTTC
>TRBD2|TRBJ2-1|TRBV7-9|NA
CASSPRTSGISYNEQFF
TGTGCCAGCAGCCCCCGGACTAGCGGGATCTCCTACAATGAGCAGTTCTTC
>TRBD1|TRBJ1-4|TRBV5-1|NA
CASSQQGNGGEKLFF
TGCGCCAGCAGTCAACAGGGGAATGGGGGTGAAAAACTGTTTTTT
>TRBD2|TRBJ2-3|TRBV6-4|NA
CASSELAGADTQYF
TGTGCCAGCAGTGAGCTAGCGGGAGCAGATACGCAGTATTTT
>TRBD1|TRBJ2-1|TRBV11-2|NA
CASSLTGGGTGSYNEQFF
TGTGCCAGCAGCTTAACGGGAGGAGGGACAGGGTCTTACAATGAGCAGTTCTTC
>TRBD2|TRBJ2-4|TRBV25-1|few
CASSESLGGINIQYF
TGTGCCAGCAGTGAATCCTTGGGGGGGATAAACATTCAGTACTTC
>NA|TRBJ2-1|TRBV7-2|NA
CASSPDYSHEQFF
TGTGCCAGCAGCCCGGACTATTCGCACGAGCAGTTCTTC
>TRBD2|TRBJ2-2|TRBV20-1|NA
CSASNSGGDFRTGELFF
TGCAGTGCTAGTAATTCGGGGGGTGATTTCCGCACCGGGGAGCTGTTTTTT
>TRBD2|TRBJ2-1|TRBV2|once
CASSASGINNEQFF
TGTGCCAGCAGTGCTAGCGGGATCAACAATGAGCAGTTCTTC
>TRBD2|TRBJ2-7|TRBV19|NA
CASSVLAGGYEQYF
TGTGCCAGTAGTGTGCTAGCGGGAGGCTACGAGCAGTACTTC
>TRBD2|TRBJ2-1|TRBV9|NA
CASSAPLAGGGNEQFF
TGTGCCAGCAGCGCCCCACTAGCGGGAGGGGGCAATGAGCAGTTCTTC
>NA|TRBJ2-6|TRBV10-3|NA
CAMRTDSGANVLTF
TGTGCCATGCGGACAGACTCTGGGGCCAACGTCCTGACTTTC
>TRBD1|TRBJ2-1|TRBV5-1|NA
CASSLDIGTGNEQFF
TGCGCCAGCAGCTTGGATATCGGGACAGGGAATGAGCAGTTCTTC
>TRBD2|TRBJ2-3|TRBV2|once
CATVLGLAGGDTQYF
TGTGCCACTGTCTTGGGACTAGCGGGAGGAGATACGCAGTATTTT
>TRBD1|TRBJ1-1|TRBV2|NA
CASSVNRGLTEAFF
TGTGCCAGCAGTGTCAACAGGGGGCTGACTGAAGCTTTCTTT
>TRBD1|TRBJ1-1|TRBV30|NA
CAWSVHVPGGGTEAFF
TGTGCCTGGAGTGTACACGTCCCAGGGGGCGGCACTGAAGCTTTCTTT
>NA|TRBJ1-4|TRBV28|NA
CASSLIGQPSSGKLFF
TGTGCCAGCAGTTTAATTGGGCAGCCCAGTTCTGGAAAACTGTTTTTT
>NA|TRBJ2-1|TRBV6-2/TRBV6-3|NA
CASSYAGGNEQFF
TGTGCCAGCAGTTACGCGGGCGGCAATGAGCAGTTCTTC
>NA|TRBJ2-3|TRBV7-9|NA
CASSLGADFTDTQYF
TGTGCCAGCAGCTTAGGGGCAGATTTCACAGATACGCAGTATTTT
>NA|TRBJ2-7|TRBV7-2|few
CASSLRSEQYF
TGTGCCAGCAGCTTACGTAGCGAGCAGTACTTC
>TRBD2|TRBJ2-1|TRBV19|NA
CASSRGAGTSGRTYEQFF
TGTGCCAGTAGTCGGGGGGCCGGGACTAGCGGGAGGACATATGAGCAGTTCTTC
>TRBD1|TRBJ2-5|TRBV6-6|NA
CASSQPRGTGVGETQYF
TGTGCCAGCAGTCAACCCCGGGGGACAGGGGTAGGGGAGACCCAGTACTTC
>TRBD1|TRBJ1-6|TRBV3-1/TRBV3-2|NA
CASRGQGDSPLHF
TGTGCCAGCAGAGGACAGGGCGATTCACCCCTCCACTTT
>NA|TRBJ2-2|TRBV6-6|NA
CASSSSPGLNTGELFF
TGTGCCAGCAGCTCTTCCCCGGGACTGAACACCGGGGAGCTGTTTTTT
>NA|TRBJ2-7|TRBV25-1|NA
CASSESDRSYEQYF
TGTGCCAGCAGTGAATCCGACAGATCCTACGAGCAGTACTTC
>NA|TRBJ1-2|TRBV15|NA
CATRRGGDGYTF
TGTGCCACCAGACGGGGAGGAGATGGCTACACCTTC
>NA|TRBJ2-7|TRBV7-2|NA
CASSLDPGPYEQYF
TGTGCCAGCAGCTTAGATCCAGGGCCCTACGAGCAGTACTTC
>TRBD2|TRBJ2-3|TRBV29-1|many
CSVTRTSGNSDTQYF
TGCAGCGTTACCCGGACTAGCGGGAATTCAGATACGCAGTATTTT
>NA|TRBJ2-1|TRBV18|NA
CASSPGRTRTYNEQFF
TGTGCCAGCTCACCTGGCCGTACACGCACCTACAATGAGCAGTTCTTC
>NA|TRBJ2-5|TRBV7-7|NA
CASSLQGSGTQYF
TGTGCTAGCAGCTTACAGGGTAGCGGGACCCAGTACTTC
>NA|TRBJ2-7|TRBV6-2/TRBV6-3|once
CASSWRNSYEQYF
TGTGCCAGCAGTTGGCGGAACTCCTACGAGCAGTACTTC
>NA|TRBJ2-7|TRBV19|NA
CASSRTLGGYEQYF
TGTGCCAGTAGTAGGACACTGGGGGGCTACGAGCAGTACTTC
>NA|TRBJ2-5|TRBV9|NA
CASSVRLSQETQYF
TGTGCCAGCAGCGTAAGACTCAGTCAAGAGACCCAGTACTTC